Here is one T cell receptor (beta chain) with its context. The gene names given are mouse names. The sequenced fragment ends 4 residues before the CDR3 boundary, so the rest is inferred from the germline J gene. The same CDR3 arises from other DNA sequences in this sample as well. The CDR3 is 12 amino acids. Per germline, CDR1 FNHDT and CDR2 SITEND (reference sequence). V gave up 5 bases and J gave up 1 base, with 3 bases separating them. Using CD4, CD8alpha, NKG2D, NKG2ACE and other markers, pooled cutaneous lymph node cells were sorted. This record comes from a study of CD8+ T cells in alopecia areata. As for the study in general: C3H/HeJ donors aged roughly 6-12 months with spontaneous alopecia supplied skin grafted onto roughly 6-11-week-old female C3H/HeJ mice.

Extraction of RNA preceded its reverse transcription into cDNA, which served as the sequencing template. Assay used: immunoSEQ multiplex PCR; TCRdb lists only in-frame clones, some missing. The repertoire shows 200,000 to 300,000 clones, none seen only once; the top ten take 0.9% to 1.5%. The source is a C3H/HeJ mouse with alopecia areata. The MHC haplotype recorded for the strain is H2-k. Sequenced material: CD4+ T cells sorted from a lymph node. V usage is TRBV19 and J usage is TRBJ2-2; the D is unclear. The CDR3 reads CASSLNTGQLYF. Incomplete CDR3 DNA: TGTGCCAGCAGCTTAAACACCGGG.